The 25 T cell receptor beta chains presented below share a single source sample, sequenced in a study of T-cell reconstitution after alpha-beta-depleted transplantation in children. Library preparation (for TCRbeta) was performed with unique molecular identifiers. TCRdb re-called the PCR reads through MiXCR, storing one row per CDR3 protein. The data hold more than 500,000 distinct CDR3 sequences, with over 9.5% observed a single time. The source material was PBMCs, mostly from graft donor cells, sampled 180 days after TCRalphabeta/CD19-depleted stem cell transplant. These receptors came from a female patient aged 2 to 10 who had a stem cell transplant for aplastic anemia, so the T cells may come from the graft donor.

The sample holds a few counts of this clonotype. The chain joins TRBV14 to TRBJ2-2, with 7 bases aligning to TRBD2. The CDR3 has 17 amino acids. CDR1 SGHDN and CDR2 FVKESK come from the germline V gene. Trimming removed 4 bases from V and 5 bases from J; junction bases left unmatched: 13. The CDR3 region is CASSRTGLSLGTGELFF. CDR3 coding DNA: TGTGCCAGCAGCCGAACGGGACTATCCCTGGGGACCGGGGAGCTGTTTTTT. The entire variable domain, with the rest obtained from reference TRBV14 and TRBJ2-2, is as follows: EAGVTQFPSHSVIEKGQTVTLRCDPISGHDNLYWYRRVMGKEIKFLLHFVKESKQDESGMPNNRFLAERTGGTYSTLKVQPAELEDSGVYFCASSRTGLSLGTGELFFGEGSRLTVL.

This clonotype showed up just a few times. The chain uses TRBV7-3 and TRBJ2-2; no clear D gene. The CDR3 has 17 amino acids. Germline V gives CDR1 SGHTA, CDR2 FQGTGA. V lost 2 bases, J lost 1 base, and 14 bases lay in between. CDR3 region: CASSLLGPQMNTGELFF. CDR3 in DNA: TGTGCCAGCAGCTTACTCGGGCCCCAGATGAACACCGGGGAGCTGTTTTTT.

This clonotype was detected a few times. The chain employs TRBV28 and TRBJ1-5, with D possibly being TRBD1 (5 bases). V dropped 5 bases and J dropped 2 bases, with 13 bases sitting between them. Germline V gene lookup returns CDR1 MDHEN and CDR2 SYDVKM. The CDR3 loop spans 15 amino acids. The CDR3 DNA sequence: TGTGCCAGCAGTGGGGGGGGTCGGGGCAATCAGCCCCAGCATTTT. This codes for CASSGGGRGNQPQHF.

V is TRBV4-3 and J is TRBJ2-1; TRBD2 matches 7 bases. The CDR3 has 16 amino acids. Per germline, CDR1 LGHNA and CDR2 YSLEER. V was clipped by 0 bases and J by 7 bases; unmatched bases: 9. CDR3 DNA: TGCGCCAGCAGCCAAGATCGGCGGGAGCGAAGTAATGAGCAGTTCTTC. Translation gives CASSQDRRERSNEQFF.

This clonotype was detected only a few times. The rearrangement uses TRBV7-9 and TRBJ2-3; D might be TRBD2 (6 bases). The CDR3 is made up of 15 amino acids. Trimming stripped 2 bases from V and 2 bases from J, with 11 bases between. Germline CDR1 reads SEHNR; CDR2 reads FQNEAQ (reference sequence). The CDR3, as DNA: TGTGCCAGCAGCTTAACGGGGGACTTCACAGATACGCAGTATTTT. Amino acids: CASSLTGDFTDTQYF.

The chain couples TRBV9 to TRBJ2-5; no clear D. Germline V gene sequence: CDR1 SGDLS, CDR2 YYNGEE. The CDR3 spans 17 residues. V lost 0 bases and J 1 base, leaving 16 bases between the germline ends. In nucleotides, the CDR3 is TGTGCCAGCAGCGTAGCTTTGTCCGATCCCCGCCAAGAGACCCAGTACTTC. This gives the protein CASSVALSDPRQETQYF.

The chain employs TRBV15 and TRBJ1-5; a weak D match, TRBD1 (5 bases). The CDR3 consists of 19 residues. The germline gives CDR1 LNHNV, CDR2 YYDKDF (reference sequence). Trimming took off 1 base at V and 0 bases at J, with 19 bases between the two ends. For the CDR3, the DNA is TGTGCCACCAGCAGAGGAGGGACTTCTAAAGGTTATAGCAATCAGCCCCAGCATTTT. Translated: CATSRGGTSKGYSNQPQHF.

About this clonotype: The conserved phenylalanine or tryptophan normally closing the CDR3 is absent here, so this likely arose from a read error. The limits of the CDR3 on the DNA are not certain, so only TCRdb's listed CDR3 is given. The rearrangement uses TRBV12-3 or TRBV12-4 and TRBJ1-3; the DNA was not compared with TRBD1, the D call given in the table. The CDR3 length equals 11 residues, ends included. CDR3 amino acids: CASSLLVTVWL.

The chain employs TRBV7-9 and TRBJ1-4, with D unclear. Germline V CDR1 and CDR2: SEHNR, FQNEAQ (reference sequence). CDR3 length: 17 residues. The ends were cut back, 2 bases at V and 0 bases at J, with 13 bases in the middle. CDR3 DNA: TGTGCCAGCAGCTTATTAGACCGAGATTCAACTAATGAAAAACTGTTTTTT. This gives the protein CASSLLDRDSTNEKLFF.

V is TRBV19 and J is TRBJ2-1; D may be TRBD1 (5 bases). Germline V lookup: CDR1 LNHDA, CDR2 SQIVND (reference sequence). The CDR3 runs to 14 residues. Trimming removed 3 bases at V and 2 bases at J, with 8 bases between. As DNA, the CDR3 is TGTGCCAGTAGTATGCAGGGCCCCTACAATGAGCAGTTCTTC. This sequence encodes CASSMQGPYNEQFF.

The J gene is TRBJ2-3, the V gene TRBV28, with TRBD2 matching 7 bases. The CDR3 runs 16 residues. V trimming: 3 bases; J trimming: 2 bases; junction bases outside the gene matches: 8. From germline, CDR1 is MDHEN and CDR2 SYDVKM. CDR3 sequence (DNA): TGTGCCAGCAGTTTTTTAGCGGGCCATAACACAGATACGCAGTATTTT. Encoded protein: CASSFLAGHNTDTQYF. Full variable domain (remainder filled in from reference TRBV28 and TRBJ2-3): DVKVTQSSRYLVKRTGEKVFLECVQDMDHENMFWYRQDPGLGLRLIYFSYDVKMKEKGDIPEGYSVSREKKERFSLILESASTNQTSMYLCASSFLAGHNTDTQYFGPGTRLTVL.

The V call is TRBV11-2, the J call TRBJ2-1; TRBD2 matches at 13 bases. The CDR3 covers 21 residues. V lost 3 bases to trimming and J lost 3 bases; unmatched junction nucleotides: 17. Germline lookup yields CDR1 SGHAT and CDR2 FQNNGV. The CDR3 sequence is CASSFPLLRTGLAGVYNEQFF. CDR3 sequence (DNA): TGTGCCAGCAGCTTCCCCCTTTTAAGGACCGGACTAGCGGGAGTCTACAATGAGCAGTTCTTC. Based on the CDR3 plus reference TRBV11-2 and TRBJ2-1, the full variable domain is EAGVAQSPRYKIIEKRQSVAFWCNPISGHATLYWYQQILGQGPKLLIQFQNNGVVDDSQLPKDRFSAERLKGVDSTLKIQPAKLEDSAVYLCASSFPLLRTGLAGVYNEQFFGPGTRLTVL.

The V and J genes are TRBV7-2 and TRBJ2-7; 8 nucleotides agree with TRBD2. Germline V gene data show CDR1 as SGHTA and CDR2 as FQGNSA. The CDR3 has 18 amino acids. J was trimmed by 0 bases and V by 2 bases; bases with no gene match: 12. CDR3 DNA sequence: TGTGCCAGCAGCTTAACCTCCGCGGCGGGAGGAGTCTCCTACGAGCAGTACGTC. It yields the protein CASSLTSAAGGVSYEQYV.

This clonotype came up a few times. The J gene is TRBJ2-1, the V gene TRBV5-1; 11 bases map to TRBD2. The CDR3 covers 16 residues. With 1 base clipped from V and 6 bases from J, the junction kept 6 bases outside the gene matches. CDR1 is SGHRS, CDR2 YFSETQ, per germline. The CDR3 DNA is TGCGCCAGCAGCTTGCAACTAGCGGGAGATGGCAATGAGCAGTTCTTC. The encoded protein is CASSLQLAGDGNEQFF. The full variable domain, in which reference TRBV5-1 and TRBJ2-1 provide the parts outside the CDR3, is KAGVTQTPRYLIKTRGQQVTLSCSPISGHRSVSWYQQTPGQGLQFLFEYFSETQRNKGNFPGRFSGRQFSNSRSEMNVSTLELGDSALYLCASSLQLAGDGNEQFFGPGTRLTVL.

This clonotype was recorded many times. This sequence joins TRBV5-5 and TRBJ2-5, with D tentatively TRBD1 or TRBD2 (6 bases each). V lost 0 bases and J 1 base, leaving 13 bases between the germline ends. Germline V gives CDR1 SGHKS, CDR2 YYEKEE (reference sequence). There are 16 residues in the CDR3. The CDR3 loop reads CASSLGSGGGQETQYF. CDR3 bases: TGTGCCAGCAGCTTGGGGTCTGGAGGGGGCCAAGAGACCCAGTACTTC.

The table lists this clonotype with many counts. The chain joins TRBV6-4 to TRBJ2-7; TRBD2 agrees at 11 bases. This CDR3 is built from 20 residues. The V gene's germline CDR1 is MRHNA and CDR2 SNTAGT. V trimming: 10 bases; J trimming: 2 bases; junction bases outside the gene matches: 25. The CDR3 loop is CATRTGTLAGGPHNTYEQYV. CDR3 nucleotides: TGTGCCACCAGGACAGGTACTCTAGCGGGAGGCCCACACAACACCTACGAGCAGTACGTC.

The chain has TRBV6-1 and TRBJ2-3; D is unresolved. Germline CDR1 MNHNS, CDR2 SASEGT. This CDR3 has 14 amino acids. Deletions cut 8 bases from V and 8 bases from J, with 20 bases between. CDR3 nucleotide sequence: TGTGCCAGCCAAGAAGGATCGGGTCTGATTACGCAGTATTTT. This translates into CASQEGSGLITQYF.

The V call is TRBV7-9, the J call TRBJ2-1; possible D gene TRBD1, 5 bases. Germline V CDR1 and CDR2: SEHNR, FQNEAQ (reference sequence). Trimming stripped 0 bases from V and 6 bases from J, with 12 bases between. CDR3 length equals 15 residues. As DNA, the CDR3 is TGTGCCAGCAGCTTAGCTCGGCAGGGTTCCAATGAGCAGTTCTTC. Its translation: CASSLARQGSNEQFF.

The chain carries TRBV11-2 and TRBJ2-1; weak D call: TRBD2 (5 bases). This CDR3 contains 15 residues. Germline V gene lookup returns CDR1 SGHAT and CDR2 FQNNGV. Deletions cut 1 base from V and 2 bases from J, with 9 bases between. The CDR3 sequence: CASSLAGFPYNEQFF. The CDR3 DNA follows: TGTGCCAGCAGCTTAGCGGGATTCCCCTACAATGAGCAGTTCTTC.

In this sample, this clonotype turned up a few times. The chain is built from TRBV20-1 and TRBJ2-3, with a weak D call TRBD2 (5 bases). Trimming pared 6 bases from V and 5 bases from J, leaving 12 bases between. The length of the CDR3 is 12 residues. Germline V gene lookup returns CDR1 DFQATT and CDR2 SNEGSKA (reference sequence). CDR3 sequence (DNA): TGCAGTGCCGGAAAGAGCGGAGATACGCAGTATTTT. It codes for CSAGKSGDTQYF.

This clonotype occurred a few times. DNA for the CDR3: TGCAGCGTTGGAATCATGAACACTGAAGCTTTCTTT. As protein: CSVGIMNTEAFF. The V and J genes are TRBV29-1 and TRBJ1-1; D not certain. CDR1 is SQVTM and CDR2 is ANQGSEA in the germline V gene. The germline V and J ends were trimmed by 4 bases and 0 bases, with 6 bases remaining between them. There are 12 residues in the CDR3. The full variable domain, its missing parts supplied by reference TRBV29-1 and TRBJ1-1, is SAVISQKPSRDICQRGTSLTIQCQVDSQVTMMFWYRQQPGQSLTLIATANQGSEATYESGFVIDKFPISRPNLTFSTLTVSNMSPEDSSIYLCSVGIMNTEAFFGQGTRLTVV.

This clonotype was observed a handful of times. The chain couples TRBV9 to TRBJ2-1; either TRBD1 or TRBD2 may fit D (5 bases each). CDR3 length: 15 residues. From germline, CDR1 is SGDLS and CDR2 YYNGEE. The V end lost 1 base, the J end lost 0 bases, and 8 bases lay between the germline ends. The DNA for the CDR3 is TGTGCCAGCAGCGTATATGGGGGCTCCTACAATGAGCAGTTCTTC. Translation: CASSVYGGSYNEQFF.

This chain links TRBV18 with TRBJ2-3; the match to TRBD2 covers 7 bases. The CDR3 totals 16 residues. With V trimmed by 1 base and J by 0 bases, 4 bases remained unmatched. Germline CDR1 and CDR2: KGHSH and LQKENI. The CDR3 loop reads CASSPLSSGSTDTQYF. Here the CDR3 DNA reads TGTGCCAGCTCACCACTGTCTAGCGGAAGCACAGATACGCAGTATTTT.

This clonotype was observed at least ten times. The rearrangement joins TRBV29-1 to TRBJ2-2, with D unclear. Germline loops: CDR1 SQVTM, CDR2 ANQGSEA. The V gene lost 4 bases and the J gene lost 4 bases, with 13 bases spanning the gap. The CDR3 spans 14 residues. Here the CDR3 DNA reads TGCAGCGTTGTCAAGGGCGCAGTCACCGGGGAGCTGTTTTTT. As protein: CSVVKGAVTGELFF.

CDR3 sequence reads: CASNSGGRSRETQYF. The CDR3 bases are TGTGCCAGCAACTCAGGGGGTCGGAGCCGGGAGACCCAGTACTTC. The chain employs TRBV6-6 and TRBJ2-5; 7 bases map to TRBD1. V dropped 7 bases and J dropped 5; count of bases not matched to a gene: 13. The CDR3 sequence is 15 residues long. Per the germline V gene, CDR1 is MNHNY and CDR2 is SVGAGI (reference sequence).